Given below is one T cell receptor (beta chain) in context. The data belong to a study of blood T cell repertoires in COVID-19. TCRdb's table, derived via immunoSEQ multiplex PCR, lists solely in-frame clones and lacks some. Here the sample spans approximately 280,000 clones, 90% being singletons. Living in 24 US areas, the participants were between roughly 18 and 90 years of age. The specimen was PBMCs or T cells enriched from blood (not recorded which). This receptor was obtained from a woman between 18 and 29 years old with acute COVID-19.

The CDR3 here is CASSPTWTVIAKNIQYF. Here the CDR3 DNA reads TGTGCCAGCTCACCAACCTGGACAGTTATAGCCAAAAACATTCAGTACTTC. The J gene is TRBJ2-4, the V gene TRBV18; perhaps TRBD1 as D (6 bases). The germline gives CDR1 KGHSH, CDR2 LQKENI. Trimming took off 2 bases at V and 0 bases at J, with 14 bases between the two ends. CDR3 length: 17 amino acids.